Presented here are 7 T cell receptor beta chains from one specimen sequenced in a study of cytomegalovirus exposure and HLA in healthy donors. In the PCR, 60 Vbeta and 13 Jbeta primers were used. The table came from immunoSEQ multiplex PCR; TCRdb's copy has only in-frame clones and leaves some out. The repertoire holds tens of thousands of clones, with around 82% as singletons. The sequenced sample was PBMCs. These receptors all come from a man younger than 35 in good health and CMV-seronegative.

This chain connects TRBV2 to TRBJ2-2, with D unresolved. V gave up 1 base and J gave up 8 bases, with 8 bases separating them. Germline V gene data show CDR1 as SNHLY and CDR2 as FYNNEI. CDR3 length: 13 residues. Written as DNA, the CDR3 is TGTGCCAGCAGTGAAGATACGGTTGGGGAGCTGTTTTTT. Its protein is CASSEDTVGELFF.

This clone showed up just once. The rearrangement links TRBV4-3 to TRBJ1-3; 7 positions agree with TRBD1. CDR1 is LGHNA, CDR2 YSLEER, per germline. The CDR3 runs 16 residues. V lost 3 bases to trimming and J lost 3 bases; unmatched junction nucleotides: 8. The CDR3 here is CASSQLTGLSGNTIYF. The CDR3 DNA is TGCGCCAGCAGCCAGCTGACAGGGCTTAGTGGAAACACCATATATTTT.

The chain uses TRBV27 and TRBJ2-7; D remains unclear. The germline gives CDR1 MNHEY, CDR2 SMNVEV (reference sequence). The germline V and J ends were trimmed by 6 bases and 0 bases, with 12 bases remaining between them. The CDR3 is 14 residues long. The CDR3 here is CASSKQSSSYEQYF. The CDR3 nucleotides are TGTGCCAGCAGCAAGCAATCGAGCTCCTACGAGCAGTACTTC.

The chain has TRBV5-4 and TRBJ2-7; 9 bases agree with TRBD1. The CDR3 has 14 amino acids. V shed 2 bases, J shed 5 bases, and the junction held 5 bases outside the gene matches. Looked up from germline, CDR1 is SGHNT and CDR2 is YYREEE (reference sequence). CDR3 loop: CASSFSGTGNEQYF. The CDR3 coding sequence is TGTGCCAGCAGCTTTTCCGGGACAGGGAACGAGCAGTACTTC.

In nucleotides, the CDR3 is TGTGCCAGCAGTTACCTTGGAGACAGTCGGGAAAAACTGTTTTTT. Translated: CASSYLGDSREKLFF. This rearrangement joins TRBV6-5 to TRBJ1-4; tentatively, D is TRBD1 (5 bases). This CDR3 is built from 15 residues. V shed 2 bases and J shed 8 bases, with 15 bases lying between them. CDR1 and CDR2 from the germline V gene are MNHEY and SVGAGI.

The chain has TRBV5-5 and TRBJ1-2, with D tentatively TRBD1 (6 bases). CDR3 length equals 14 residues. Germline values: CDR1 SGHKS, CDR2 YYEKEE (reference sequence). Trimming cost V 3 bases and J 6 bases, with 15 bases left between them. The CDR3 DNA reads TGTGCCAGCAGCTCAGGACAGATACGGGATGGCTACACCTTC. Protein sequence: CASSSGQIRDGYTF.

This chain connects TRBV6-5 to TRBJ2-5, with D uncertain. V was shortened by 0 bases and J by 4 bases, with 12 bases between the two germline ends. Germline CDR1 is MNHEY and CDR2 is SVGAGI. The CDR3 is made up of 15 amino acids. CDR3: CASSYSPGLGETQYF. Written as DNA, the CDR3 is TGTGCCAGCAGTTACTCCCCAGGTTTGGGAGAGACCCAGTACTTC.